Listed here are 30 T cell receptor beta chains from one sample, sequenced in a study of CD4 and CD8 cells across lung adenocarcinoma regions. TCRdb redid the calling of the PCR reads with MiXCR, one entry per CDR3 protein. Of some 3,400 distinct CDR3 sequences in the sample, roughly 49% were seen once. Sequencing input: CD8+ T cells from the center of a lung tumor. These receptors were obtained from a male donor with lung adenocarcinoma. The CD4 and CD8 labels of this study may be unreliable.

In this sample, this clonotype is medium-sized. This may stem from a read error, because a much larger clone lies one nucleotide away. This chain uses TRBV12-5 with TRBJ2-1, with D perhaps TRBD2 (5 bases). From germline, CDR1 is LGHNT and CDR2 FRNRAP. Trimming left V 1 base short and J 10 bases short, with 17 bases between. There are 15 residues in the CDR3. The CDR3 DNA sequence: TGTGCTAGTGGTTTGGAGCGGAAGAGCTCCTACGAGCAGTTCTTC. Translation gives CASGLERKSSYEQFF.

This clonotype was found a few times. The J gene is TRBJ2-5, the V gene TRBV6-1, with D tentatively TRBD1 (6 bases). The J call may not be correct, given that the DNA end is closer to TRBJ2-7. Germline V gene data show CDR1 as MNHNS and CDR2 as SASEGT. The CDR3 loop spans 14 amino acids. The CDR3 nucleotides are TGTGCCAGCAGCCGCTCCTCAGGGGTCCACGAGCAGTACTTC. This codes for CASSRSSGVHEQYF.

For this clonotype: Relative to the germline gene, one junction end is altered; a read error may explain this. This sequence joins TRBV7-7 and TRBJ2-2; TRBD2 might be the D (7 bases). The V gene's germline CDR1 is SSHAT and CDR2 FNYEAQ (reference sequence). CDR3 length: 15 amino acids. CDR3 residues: CASGLAGRGQGALFF. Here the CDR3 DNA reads TGTGCTAGCGGCTTAGCGGGCAGGGGCCAAGGGGCGCTGTTTTTT.

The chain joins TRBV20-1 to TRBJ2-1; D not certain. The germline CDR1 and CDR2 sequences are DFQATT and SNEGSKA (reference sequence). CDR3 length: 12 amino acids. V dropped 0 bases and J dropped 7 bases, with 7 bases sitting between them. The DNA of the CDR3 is TGCAGTGCTAGAGAGCAGGCAAATGAGCAGTTCTTC. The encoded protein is CSAREQANEQFF.

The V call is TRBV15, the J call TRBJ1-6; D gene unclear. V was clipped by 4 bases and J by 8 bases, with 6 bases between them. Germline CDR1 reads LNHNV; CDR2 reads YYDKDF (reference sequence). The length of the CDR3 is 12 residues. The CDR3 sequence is CATSIGDSPLHF. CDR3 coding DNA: TGTGCCACCAGCATCGGGGATTCACCCCTCCACTTT. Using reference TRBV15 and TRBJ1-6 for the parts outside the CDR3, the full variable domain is DAMVIQNPRYQVTQFGKPVTLSCSQTLNHNVMYWYQQKSSQAPKLLFHYYDKDFNNEADTPDNFQSRRPNTSFCFLDIRSPGLGDTAMYLCATSIGDSPLHFGNGTRLTVT.

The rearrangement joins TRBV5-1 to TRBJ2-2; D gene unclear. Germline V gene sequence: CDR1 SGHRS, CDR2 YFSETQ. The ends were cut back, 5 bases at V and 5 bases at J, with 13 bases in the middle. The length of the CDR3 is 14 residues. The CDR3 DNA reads TGCGCCAGCAGGCCCCGATGGCAGACCGGGGAGCTGTTTTTT. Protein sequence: CASRPRWQTGELFF.

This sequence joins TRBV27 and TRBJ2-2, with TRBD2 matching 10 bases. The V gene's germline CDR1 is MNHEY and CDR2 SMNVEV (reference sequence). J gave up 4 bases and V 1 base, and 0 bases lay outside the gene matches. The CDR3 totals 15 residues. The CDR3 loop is CASSLLAGGTGELFF. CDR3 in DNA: TGTGCCAGCAGTTTATTAGCGGGGGGCACCGGGGAGCTGTTTTTT.

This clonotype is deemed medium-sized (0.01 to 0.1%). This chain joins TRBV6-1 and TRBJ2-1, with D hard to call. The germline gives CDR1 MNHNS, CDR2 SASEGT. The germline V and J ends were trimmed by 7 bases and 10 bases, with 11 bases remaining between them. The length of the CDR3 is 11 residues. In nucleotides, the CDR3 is TGTGCCAGCAAGCGCATGAGGGAGCAGTTCTTC. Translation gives CASKRMREQFF.

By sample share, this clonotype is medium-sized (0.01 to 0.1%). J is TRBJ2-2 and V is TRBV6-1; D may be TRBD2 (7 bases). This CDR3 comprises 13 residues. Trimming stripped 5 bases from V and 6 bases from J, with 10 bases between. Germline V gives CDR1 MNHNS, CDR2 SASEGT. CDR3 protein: CASSRGGAGELFF. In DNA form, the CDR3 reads TGTGCCAGCAGTCGAGGGGGGGCCGGGGAGCTGTTTTTT.

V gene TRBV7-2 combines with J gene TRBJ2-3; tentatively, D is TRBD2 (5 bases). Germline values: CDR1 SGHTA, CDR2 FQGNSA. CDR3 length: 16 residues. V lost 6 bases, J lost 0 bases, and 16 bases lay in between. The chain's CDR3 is CASSQIWRASTDTQYF. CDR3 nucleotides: TGTGCCAGCAGTCAAATCTGGCGGGCTAGCACAGATACGCAGTATTTT.

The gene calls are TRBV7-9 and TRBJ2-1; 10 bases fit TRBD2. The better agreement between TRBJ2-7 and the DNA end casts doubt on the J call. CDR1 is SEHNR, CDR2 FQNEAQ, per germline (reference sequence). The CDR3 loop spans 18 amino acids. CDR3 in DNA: TGTGCCAGCAGCGGGACTAGCGACGATAGAGGGGGATACAATGAGCAGTACTTC. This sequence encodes CASSGTSDDRGGYNEQYF.

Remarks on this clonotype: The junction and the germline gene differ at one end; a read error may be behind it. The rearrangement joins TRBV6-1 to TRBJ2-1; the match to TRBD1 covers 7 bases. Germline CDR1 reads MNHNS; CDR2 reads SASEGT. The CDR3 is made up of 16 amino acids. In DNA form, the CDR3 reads TGTGCCAGCACCGGCCGACAGGGAAGCCGCACCAATGAGCAGTTCTTT. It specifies CASTGRQGSRTNEQFF.

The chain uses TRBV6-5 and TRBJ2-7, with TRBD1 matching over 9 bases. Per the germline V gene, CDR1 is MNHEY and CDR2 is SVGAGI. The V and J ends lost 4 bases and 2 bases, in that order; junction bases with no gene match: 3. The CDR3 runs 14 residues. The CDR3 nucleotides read TGTGCCAGCAGTTCCGGGACAGGGCCCTACGAGCAGTACTTC. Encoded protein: CASSSGTGPYEQYF.

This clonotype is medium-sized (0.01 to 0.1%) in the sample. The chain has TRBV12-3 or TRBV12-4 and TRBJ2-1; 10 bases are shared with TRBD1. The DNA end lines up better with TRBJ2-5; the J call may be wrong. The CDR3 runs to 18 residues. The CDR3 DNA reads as TGTGCCAGCAGCCACCGGACAGGGGGATCGACAGGTGCGGAGACCCAGTACTTC. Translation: CASSHRTGGSTGAETQYF.

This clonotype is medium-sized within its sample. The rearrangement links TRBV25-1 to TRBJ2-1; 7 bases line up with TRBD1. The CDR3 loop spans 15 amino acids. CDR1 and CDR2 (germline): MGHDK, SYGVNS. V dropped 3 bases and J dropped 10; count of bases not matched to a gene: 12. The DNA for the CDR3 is TGTGCCAGCAGTGATTCCAACAGGGGAGTCTACGAGCAGTTCTTC. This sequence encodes CASSDSNRGVYEQFF.

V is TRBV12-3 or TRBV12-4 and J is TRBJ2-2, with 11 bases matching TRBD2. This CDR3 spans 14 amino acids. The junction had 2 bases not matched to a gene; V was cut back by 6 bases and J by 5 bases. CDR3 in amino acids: CASRPSGRTGELFF. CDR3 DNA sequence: TGTGCCAGCAGGCCTAGCGGGAGGACCGGGGAGCTGTTTTTT.

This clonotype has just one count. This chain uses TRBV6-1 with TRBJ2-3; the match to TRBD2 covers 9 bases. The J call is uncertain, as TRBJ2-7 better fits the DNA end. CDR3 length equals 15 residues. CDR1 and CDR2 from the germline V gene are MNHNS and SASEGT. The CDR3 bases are TGTGCCAGCGAAAGGCTAGCGGGGAGCAAAGACACGCAGTACTTC. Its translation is CASERLAGSKDTQYF.

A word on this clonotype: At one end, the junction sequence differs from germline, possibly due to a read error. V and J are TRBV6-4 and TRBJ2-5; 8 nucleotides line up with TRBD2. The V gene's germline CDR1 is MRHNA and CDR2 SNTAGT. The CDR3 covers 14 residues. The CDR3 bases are TGTGCGGGGAGCGGGGGACGAGACCAAGAGACCCAGTATTTC. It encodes CAGSGGRDQETQYF.

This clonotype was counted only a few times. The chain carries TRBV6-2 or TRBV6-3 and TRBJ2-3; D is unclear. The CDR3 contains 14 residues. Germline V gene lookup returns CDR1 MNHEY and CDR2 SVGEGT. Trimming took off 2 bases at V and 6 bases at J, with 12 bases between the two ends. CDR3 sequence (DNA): TGTGCCAGCAGTTACCGTCCTCCCTCGGATACGCAGTATTTT. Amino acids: CASSYRPPSDTQYF.

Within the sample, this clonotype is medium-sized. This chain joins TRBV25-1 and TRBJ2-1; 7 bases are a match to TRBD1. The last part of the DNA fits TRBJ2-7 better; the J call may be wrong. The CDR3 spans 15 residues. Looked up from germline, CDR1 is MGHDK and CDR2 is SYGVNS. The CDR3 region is CASSDSNRGVYEQYF. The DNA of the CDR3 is TGTGCCAGCAGTGATTCCAACAGGGGAGTCTACGAGCAGTACTTC.

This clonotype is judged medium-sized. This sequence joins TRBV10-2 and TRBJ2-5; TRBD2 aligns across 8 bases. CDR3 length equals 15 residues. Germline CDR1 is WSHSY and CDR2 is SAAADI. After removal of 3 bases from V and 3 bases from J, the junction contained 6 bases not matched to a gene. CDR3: CASSDPGSGKETQYF. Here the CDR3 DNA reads TGCGCCAGCAGTGACCCGGGTAGCGGGAAAGAGACCCAGTACTTC.

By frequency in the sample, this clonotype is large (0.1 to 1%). CDR3 sequence (DNA): TGTGCCAGCAGTGAGGGACTAGCGATTCTTCCGGAGCAGTTCTTC. Amino acid sequence: CASSEGLAILPEQFF. The rearrangement uses TRBV6-1 and TRBJ2-1; 10 bases map to TRBD2. Germline V gene lookup returns CDR1 MNHNS and CDR2 SASEGT. Trimming cost V 3 bases and J 10 bases; bases outside gene matches: 9. The CDR3 length is 15 residues.

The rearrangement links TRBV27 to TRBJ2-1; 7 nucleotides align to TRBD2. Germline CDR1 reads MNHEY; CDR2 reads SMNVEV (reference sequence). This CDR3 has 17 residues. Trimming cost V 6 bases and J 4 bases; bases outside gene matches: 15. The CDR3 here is CASRTGQASGRYNEQFF. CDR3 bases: TGTGCCAGCAGGACTGGTCAAGCTAGCGGACGGTACAATGAGCAGTTCTTC.

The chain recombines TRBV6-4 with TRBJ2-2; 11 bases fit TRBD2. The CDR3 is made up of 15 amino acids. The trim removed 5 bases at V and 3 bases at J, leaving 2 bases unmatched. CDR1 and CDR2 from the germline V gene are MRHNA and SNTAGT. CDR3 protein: CASSTSGSDTGELFF. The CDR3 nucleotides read TGTGCCAGCAGTACTAGCGGGAGCGACACCGGGGAGCTGTTTTTT.

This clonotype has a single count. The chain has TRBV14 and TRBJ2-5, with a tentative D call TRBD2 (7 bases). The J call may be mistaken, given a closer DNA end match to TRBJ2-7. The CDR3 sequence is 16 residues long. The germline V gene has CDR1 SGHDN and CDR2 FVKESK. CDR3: CASSQEGGTLLYEQYF. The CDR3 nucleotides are TGTGCCAGCAGCCAGGAGGGGGGGACACTACTCTACGAGCAGTACTTC.

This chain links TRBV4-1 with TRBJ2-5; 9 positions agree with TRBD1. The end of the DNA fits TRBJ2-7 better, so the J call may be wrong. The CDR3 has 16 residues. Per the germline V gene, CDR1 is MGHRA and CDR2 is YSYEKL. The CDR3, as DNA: TGCGCCAGCAGCCCAGGGAATAGGGACAGGGACTACGAGCAGTACTTC. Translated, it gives CASSPGNRDRDYEQYF.

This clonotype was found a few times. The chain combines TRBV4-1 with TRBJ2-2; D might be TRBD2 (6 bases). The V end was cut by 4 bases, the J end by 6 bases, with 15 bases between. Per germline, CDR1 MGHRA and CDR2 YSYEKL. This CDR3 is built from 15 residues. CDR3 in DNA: TGCGCCAGCAGCCCAAGAGTGGGGGGATCCGGGGAGCTGTTTTTT. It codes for CASSPRVGGSGELFF.

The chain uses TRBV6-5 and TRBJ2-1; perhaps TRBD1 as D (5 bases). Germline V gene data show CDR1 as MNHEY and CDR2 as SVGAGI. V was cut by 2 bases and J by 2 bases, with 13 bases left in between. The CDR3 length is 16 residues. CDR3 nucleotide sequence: TGTGCCAGCAGTTACAGTTTAGGGGTTGCCTACAATGAGCAGTTCTTC. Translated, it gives CASSYSLGVAYNEQFF.

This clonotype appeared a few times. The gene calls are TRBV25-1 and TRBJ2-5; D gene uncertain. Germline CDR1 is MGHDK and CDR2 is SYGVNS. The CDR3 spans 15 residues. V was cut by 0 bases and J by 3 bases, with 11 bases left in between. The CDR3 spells CASSEYPLGKETQYF. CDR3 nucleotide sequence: TGTGCCAGCAGTGAATACCCACTGGGAAAAGAGACCCAGTACTTC.

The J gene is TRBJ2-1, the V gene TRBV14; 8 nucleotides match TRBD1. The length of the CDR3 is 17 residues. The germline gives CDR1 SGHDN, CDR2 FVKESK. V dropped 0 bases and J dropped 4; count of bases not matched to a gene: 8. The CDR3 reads CASSQDSQGAPYNEQFF. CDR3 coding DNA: TGTGCCAGCAGCCAAGATTCCCAGGGGGCGCCGTACAATGAGCAGTTCTTC.